These T cell receptor beta chains were read from a single sample in a study of blood T cell repertoires in COVID-19. Repertoires were generated with immunoSEQ multiplex PCR, while TCRdb's copy carries only in-frame clones and drops some. The sample yields 200,000 to 250,000 clones, around 90% seen once. The sequenced sample consisted of PBMCs or T cells enriched from blood (not recorded which). These receptors all come from a woman in her forties or fifties with acute COVID-19. The CDR3 runs from the conserved cysteine through the conserved F or W. D genes are given only for firm matches. Clone size appears in some rows only: once, few, many, or a class for an expanded clone.

d_call,j_call,clone_size,v_call,cdr3_nt,cdr3_aa
TRBD1,TRBJ2-2,.,TRBV6-5,TGTGCCAGCGTAGGGACAGGGAACACCGGGGAGCTGTTTTTT,CASVGTGNTGELFF
TRBD1,TRBJ1-5,once,TRBV6-5,TGTGCCAGCAACCGACAGGGGTCCGGTCAGCCCCAGCATTTT,CASNRQGSGQPQHF
.,TRBJ2-1,.,TRBV19,TGTGCCAGTAGTCCAGGGGGGCTAAACAATGAGCAGTTCTTC,CASSPGGLNNEQFF
.,TRBJ2-5,.,TRBV5-1,TGCGCCAGCAGCCTCCTCGGGACCCGGGAGGAGACCCAGTACTTC,CASSLLGTREETQYF
TRBD1,TRBJ1-6,.,TRBV29-1,TGCAGCGGCGGTACCGGGACAGAGCGTAATTCACCCCTCCACTTT,CSGGTGTERNSPLHF
TRBD2,TRBJ2-2,.,TRBV7-9,TGTGCCAGCAGCTCTAGCGGGACTGGGTCCGGGGAGCTGTTTTTT,CASSSSGTGSGELFF
.,TRBJ2-3,.,TRBV28,TGTGCCAGCACCCTGGTTCCTAGCCACACAGATACGCAGTATTTT,CASTLVPSHTDTQYF
.,TRBJ1-1,few,TRBV7-9,TGTGCCAGCAGCTCACCTGAGAGACTAGGTGAAGCTTTCTTT,CASSSPERLGEAFF
TRBD2,TRBJ2-1,.,TRBV4-1,TGCGCCAGCAGCCAAGGGACTAGCGGGCTAACCTCCTACAATGAGCAGTTCTTC,CASSQGTSGLTSYNEQFF
.,TRBJ2-5,.,TRBV7-9,TGTGCCAGCAGCTTAGTAGGGGTTTCAGAGACCCAGTACTTC,CASSLVGVSETQYF
.,TRBJ1-2,.,TRBV9,TGTGCCAGCAGCGTGACTGGGGGCGGCTATGGCTACACCTTC,CASSVTGGGYGYTF
.,TRBJ1-4,.,TRBV7-2,TGTGCCAGCAGCCCGCCTTACCTGACAGGCCCTAATGAAAAACTGTTTTTT,CASSPPYLTGPNEKLFF
TRBD2,TRBJ2-7,.,TRBV28,TGTGAACTAGCGGCCTCCTACGAGCAGTACTTC,CELAASYEQYF
.,TRBJ1-2,.,TRBV18,TGTGCCAGCTCACCACTGGGGGCAGGACTCTATGGCTACACCTTC,CASSPLGAGLYGYTF
.,TRBJ2-7,few,TRBV4-1,TGCGCCAGCAGCTCGGGGGACCAGGGCCCTTACGAGCAGTACTTC,CASSSGDQGPYEQYF
TRBD1,TRBJ2-5,.,TRBV29-1,TGCAGCGCAGTCATTGACAGGGGAGGCCAAGAGACCCAGTACTTC,CSAVIDRGGQETQYF
TRBD1,TRBJ2-3,.,TRBV30,TGTGCCTGGAGTTCTGGACAGGGAGATACGCAGTATTTT,CAWSSGQGDTQYF
TRBD1,TRBJ1-4,.,TRBV7-8,TGTGCCAGCAGCTTAGGACAGGGGGCCGAAAAACTGTTTTTT,CASSLGQGAEKLFF
TRBD1,TRBJ2-6,.,TRBV18,TGTGCCAGCTCACCCTCGACAGGGGGTGCATCTGGGGCCAACGTCCTGACTTTC,CASSPSTGGASGANVLTF
.,TRBJ1-1,.,TRBV12-3/TRBV12-4,TGTGCCAGCAGACTTCCGCGGAGGACTGAAGCTTTCTTT,CASRLPRRTEAFF
TRBD1,TRBJ1-1,.,TRBV18,TGTGCCAGCTCACCGAGGACAGGGTTGAACACTGAAGCTTTCTTT,CASSPRTGLNTEAFF
.,TRBJ1-2,.,TRBV7-9,TGTGCCAGCAGCTTATGGACAGTCTATGGCTACACCTTC,CASSLWTVYGYTF
.,TRBJ1-1,.,TRBV27,TGTGCCAGCAGTTTATCCCCCCAGGGGCGGACTGAAGCTTTCTTT,CASSLSPQGRTEAFF
.,TRBJ2-2,.,TRBV2,TGTGCCAGCAGTGATAAAAAGAGACACAACACCGGGGAGCTGTTTTTT,CASSDKKRHNTGELFF
.,TRBJ1-5,.,TRBV28,TGTGCCAGCAGTTTAGGGGGACACCCTAATCAGCCCCAGCATTTT,CASSLGGHPNQPQHF